This T cell receptor beta chain was documented in a study of blood T cells in healthy people across ages. There are a few counts of this clonotype. Its antigen remains unidentified. Together with a sample-barcoded 5' primer, a J-beta primer mix was included in a second PCR lasting roughly 7 to 11 cycles. TCRdb re-called the 5' RACE reads through MiXCR, storing one row per CDR3 protein. Among around 850,000 distinct CDR3 sequences listed, about 37% were seen once. Per-sample PBMC isolation yielded at least 6.5 million cells. Each sample yielded at least 6 micrograms of PBMC total RNA. CDR1 SGHTA and CDR2 FQGNSA come from the germline V gene. This CDR3 is built from 14 residues. V lost 6 bases and J lost 4, with 13 bases in between. The study's findings and limits: It was the long-lived donors that had more naive CD4+ cells and higher diversity than aged donors. The recorded TCR beta diversity per million T cells decreased in a roughly linear manner with age.

The chain carries TRBV7-2 and TRBJ2-1, with D possibly TRBD2 on 5 matching bases. The source is a man aged 18 to 29 in good health. The specimen was blood. CDR3 sequence: CASSLLGGYNEQFF. The CDR3 DNA reads as TGTGCCAGCAGTTTGCTAGGAGGTTACAATGAGCAGTTCTTC.